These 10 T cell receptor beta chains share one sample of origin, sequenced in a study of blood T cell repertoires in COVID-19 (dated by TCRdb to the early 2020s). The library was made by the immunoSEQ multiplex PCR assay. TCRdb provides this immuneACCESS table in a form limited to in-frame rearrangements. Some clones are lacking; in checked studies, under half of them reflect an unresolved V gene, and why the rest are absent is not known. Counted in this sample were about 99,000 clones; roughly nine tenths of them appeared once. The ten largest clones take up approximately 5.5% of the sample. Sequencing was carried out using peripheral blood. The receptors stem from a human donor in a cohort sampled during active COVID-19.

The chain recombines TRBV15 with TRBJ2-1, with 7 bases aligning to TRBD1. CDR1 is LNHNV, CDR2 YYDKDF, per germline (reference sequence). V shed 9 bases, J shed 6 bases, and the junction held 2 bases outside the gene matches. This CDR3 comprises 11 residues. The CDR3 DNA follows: TGTGCCACGCGGACAGGCAATGAGCAGTTCTTC. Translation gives CATRTGNEQFF.

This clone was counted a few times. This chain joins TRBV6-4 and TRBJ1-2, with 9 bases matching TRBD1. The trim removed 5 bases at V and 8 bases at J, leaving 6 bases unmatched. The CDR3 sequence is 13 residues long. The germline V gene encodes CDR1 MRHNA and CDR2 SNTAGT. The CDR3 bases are TGTGCCAGCAGTCCCGGACAGGGGCAAGGCTACACCTTC. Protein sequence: CASSPGQGQGYTF.

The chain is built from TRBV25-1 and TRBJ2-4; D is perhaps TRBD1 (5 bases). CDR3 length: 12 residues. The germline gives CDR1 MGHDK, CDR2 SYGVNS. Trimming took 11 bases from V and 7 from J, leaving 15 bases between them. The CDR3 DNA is TGTGCCTCCAGGCAGGGTGGGAACATTCAGTACTTC. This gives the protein CASRQGGNIQYF.

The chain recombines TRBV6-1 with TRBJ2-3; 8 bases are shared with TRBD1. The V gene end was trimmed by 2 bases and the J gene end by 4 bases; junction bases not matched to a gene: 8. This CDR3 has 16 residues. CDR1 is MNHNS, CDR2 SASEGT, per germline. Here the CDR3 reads CASSEHRQGAADTQYF. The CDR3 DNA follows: TGTGCCAGCAGTGAACATCGCCAGGGGGCTGCAGATACGCAGTATTTT.

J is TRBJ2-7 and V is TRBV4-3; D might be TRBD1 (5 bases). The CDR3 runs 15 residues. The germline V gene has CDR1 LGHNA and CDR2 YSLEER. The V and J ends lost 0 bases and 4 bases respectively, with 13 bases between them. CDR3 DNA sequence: TGCGCCAGCAGCCAAGATTGGGGCACCAATTACGAGCAGTACTTC. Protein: CASSQDWGTNYEQYF.

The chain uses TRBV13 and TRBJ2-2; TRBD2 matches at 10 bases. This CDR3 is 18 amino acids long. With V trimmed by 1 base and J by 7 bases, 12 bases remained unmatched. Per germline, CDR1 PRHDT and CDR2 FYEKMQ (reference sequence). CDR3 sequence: CASSLVGSSGRADGELFF. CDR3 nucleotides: TGTGCCAGCAGCTTAGTAGGATCGAGCGGGAGGGCTGACGGGGAGCTGTTTTTT.

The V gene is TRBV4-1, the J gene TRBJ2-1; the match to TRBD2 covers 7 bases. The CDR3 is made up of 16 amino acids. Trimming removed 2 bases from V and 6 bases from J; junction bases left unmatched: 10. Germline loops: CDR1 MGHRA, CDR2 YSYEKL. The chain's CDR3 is CASSQSTSLSPNEQFF. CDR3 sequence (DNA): TGCGCCAGCAGCCAATCGACTAGCCTGTCCCCCAATGAGCAGTTCTTC.

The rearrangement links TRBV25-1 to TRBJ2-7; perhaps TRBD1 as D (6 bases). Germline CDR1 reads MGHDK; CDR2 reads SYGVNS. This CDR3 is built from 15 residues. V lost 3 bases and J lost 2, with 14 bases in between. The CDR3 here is CASSDRAGATYEQYF. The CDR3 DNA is TGTGCCAGCAGTGATCGTGCAGGGGCAACCTACGAGCAGTACTTC.

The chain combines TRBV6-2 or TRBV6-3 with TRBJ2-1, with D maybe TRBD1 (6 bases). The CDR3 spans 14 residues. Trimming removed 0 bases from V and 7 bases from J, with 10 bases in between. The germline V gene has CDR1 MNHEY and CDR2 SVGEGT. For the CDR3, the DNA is TGTGCCAGCAGTTACTCCAACAGGGCAAATGAGCAGTTCTTC. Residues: CASSYSNRANEQFF.

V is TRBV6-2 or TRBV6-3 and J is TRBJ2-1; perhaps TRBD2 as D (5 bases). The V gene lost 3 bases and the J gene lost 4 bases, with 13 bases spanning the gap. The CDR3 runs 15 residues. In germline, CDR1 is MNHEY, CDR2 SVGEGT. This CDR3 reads CASSYARGGYNEQFF. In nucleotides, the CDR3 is TGTGCCAGCAGTTATGCTAGAGGAGGTTACAATGAGCAGTTCTTC.